This T cell receptor beta chain was profiled in a study of blood T cells in healthy people across ages (dated by TCRdb to between 2014 and 2017). Looking at the study overall: In model experiments, template switching captured roughly one uniquely barcoded TCR beta cDNA molecule for every two T cells. Using the same blood draw, the study looked at two additional independent replicas of 1 million unique cDNA reads for two donors, one aged 18 to 30 and the other aged 80 or older. To avoid experimental bias, donors of different ages were spread randomly across the sequencing lanes. Using deep sequencing normalized with unique cDNA molecular identifiers, the study measured how TCR beta repertoire diversity changes with age. The donors were split into four age groups: young (average 16 years), middle-aged (39), aged (roughly 60) and long-lived (approximately 80).

The CDR3 sequence holds 15 residues, the cysteine and phenylalanine included. The retained sequence is limited to the CDR3, 45 bases, with the frame set at the first base. The trim is 5 bases for V and 0 bases for J, with a gap of 12 bases between the germline ends. The library relied on 5' RACE. TCRdb names Illumina HiSeq 2500 as the instrument used. The second PCR ran for about 7 to 11 cycles and used a J-beta primer mix along with a sample-barcoded 5' primer. A unique molecular identifier was introduced onto each TCR beta cDNA molecule by a template-switch 5' adaptor carrying 12 random nucleotides. At least 2.5 million CDR3-containing paired-end reads were obtained from each sample. The Mint cDNA synthesis kit, primed by a TRBC-specific oligonucleotide, was used to synthesize first-strand cDNA from all RNA. Following uracil-DNA glycosylase treatment, a first 18-cycle PCR with universal primers M1SS and BC2_uni_R was performed on all cDNA. Turning to the authors' computational methods: For normalization, 1 million high-quality reads, each with a distinct molecular identifier, were randomly selected from each sample. Reads sharing molecular identifiers were discarded rather than binned into consensus sequences. MiTCR, set to a Q25 quality threshold and the strictest error-elimination algorithm, was used for CDR3 identification, clonotype clustering and error correction. A nonparametric unseen species model with Euler transformation was used to estimate a lower bound on total TCR beta diversity. The public reads were run again by TCRdb, first through fastp at Q25 and then through MiXCR, and only productive beta chains were kept. Every CDR3 protein is listed once, alongside the most common genes and DNA of its rows. None of the V and J calls come from the authors' own analysis; TCRdb made them. For this sample the table gives 850,000 or so distinct CDR3 sequences, of which under 30% were detected only once. The ten largest clones capture 15% to 20% of the sample.

Donors were 35 to 40 systemically healthy Caucasian individuals from Russia aged roughly 6 to 100 years. Roughly 10 milliliters of peripheral blood were drawn from each donor into EDTA-treated Vacutainer tubes. Ficoll-Paque density-gradient centrifugation was used to isolate PBMCs, with at least 7 million per sample. Trizol reagent was used to extract total RNA from the PBMCs, yielding at least 5 micrograms per sample. For every donor, an aliquot of PBMCs went through flow cytometry to measure the percentages of naive CD45RAhigh/CD27high T cells. For this clonotype: The antigen it binds to is not known. This may be a read error: a much more frequent sequence differs by one nucleotide.

Beyond this particular receptor, the publication reports: As age increased, observed TCR beta diversity per million T cells dropped in a roughly linear way, and a significant reduction was already evident by age approximately 40. The long-lived group showed more naive CD4+ T cells, fewer expanded clones and increased TCR diversity than the aged group, suggesting age selection. Total diversity estimates from one million sequenced T cells were considered lower bounds and underestimates. Donor CMV infection status was unknown, potentially confounding age-related changes in expanded clonotypes. Because profiling used bulk unsorted PBMCs, naive and antigen-experienced compartments could not be compared conclusively. Observed TCR beta diversity correlated strongly with the percentage of naive T cells measured by flow cytometry.

The sequenced sample was blood. The chain was built from TRBV12-3 or TRBV12-4 and TRBJ2-3; TRBD1 is a weak D gene call, 5 bases matching. This clonotype was sampled from a woman at least 80 years old in good health. The DNA is as follows: TGTGCCAGCAGTCATTACAGGATGAGCACAGATACGCAGTATTTT. Its protein is CASSHYRMSTDTQYF.